The subject of this entry is one T cell receptor (beta chain). This specimen belongs to a study of blood T cell repertoires in COVID-19. Ages ranged from about 18 to 100 years, with residence in approximately 25 US areas. In Cohort 3, a recovered donor had either two negative PCRs, clearance, or symptom resolution. Per the original methods: Amplification of reference gene primers was used by the study to estimate nucleated cell counts. Generated by immunoSEQ multiplex PCR, the TCRdb table keeps only in-frame clones and is missing some. The V and J calls and clone size were taken over from that table, and D and trimming were inferred from the DNA. The repertoire holds roughly 220,000 clones, roughly 84% seen once, with around 6.5% in the top ten. The length of the CDR3 is 15 residues. Germline lookup yields CDR1 SQVTM and CDR2 ANQGSEA. V lost 7 bases and J 3 bases, leaving 19 bases between the germline ends.

What was sequenced was PBMCs or T cells enriched from blood (not recorded which). This TCR was sampled from a middle-aged woman who had recovered from COVID-19. V and J are TRBV29-1 and TRBJ2-1; tentatively, D is TRBD2 (6 bases). CDR3 sequence: CSAVNPGAVYNEQFF. CDR3 sequence (DNA): TGCAGCGCCGTAAATCCGGGAGCCGTCTACAATGAGCAGTTCTTC.